The rows below give T cell receptor beta chains drawn from one sample of a study of T cell responses to AZD1222 COVID-19 vaccine. Some clones are missing from TCRdb's copy, which holds only in-frame ones; the method was immunoSEQ multiplex PCR. The sample yields more than 150,000 clones, 92% seen once. The sequences come from peripheral blood, collected on day 0 of AZD1222 vaccination. These receptors were obtained from an adult in good health. Both conserved end residues are part of each CDR3.

J: TRBJ1-1; V: TRBV5-4; CDR3: CASSLETGLTEAFF
J: TRBJ1-1; V: TRBV5-1; CDR3: CASSIERANTEAFF
J: TRBJ1-3; V: TRBV7-8; CDR3: CASSLAYVATWGNTIYF
J: TRBJ1-1; V: TRBV12-3/TRBV12-4; CDR3: CAREQGNTEAFF
J: TRBJ2-1; V: TRBV25-1; CDR3: CASSRGGYNEQFF
J: TRBJ2-3; V: TRBV13; CDR3: CASSPYSGLAGRTDTQYF
J: TRBJ1-4; V: TRBV18; CDR3: CASSPPGGSEKLFF
J: TRBJ1-1; V: TRBV14; CDR3: CASSQGTGIGNTEAFF
J: TRBJ1-2; V: TRBV6-6; CDR3: CASSYSQGGNYGYTF
J: TRBJ2-7; V: TRBV2; CDR3: CASSPNYEQYF
J: TRBJ1-1; V: TRBV29-1; CDR3: CSVEDQSREAFF
J: TRBJ1-1; V: TRBV7-3; CDR3: CASSSQGASKAEAFF
J: TRBJ1-1; V: TRBV13; CDR3: CASSLAMGEEAFF
J: TRBJ1-6; V: TRBV6-2/TRBV6-3; CDR3: CASSYSEVNSPLHF
J: TRBJ2-1; V: TRBV7-7; CDR3: CASSSSDYNEQFF
J: TRBJ2-1; V: TRBV9; CDR3: CASSLRGASGVTDEQFF
J: TRBJ1-4; V: TRBV18; CDR3: CASSPLNMREKLFF
J: TRBJ1-2; V: TRBV2; CDR3: CASRTGYRASGYTF
J: TRBJ1-2; V: TRBV19; CDR3: CASSIKPNYGYTF
J: TRBJ2-5; V: TRBV7-2; CDR3: CASSLGQRLETQYF
J: TRBJ2-1; V: TRBV7-9; CDR3: CASSSTTSGRGNEQFF
J: TRBJ2-2; V: TRBV25-1; CDR3: CASSSGSGDTGELFF
J: TRBJ1-1; V: TRBV30; CDR3: CAWSVQGLGNTEAFF
J: TRBJ1-3; V: TRBV7-3; CDR3: CASSPGIGNTIYF
J: TRBJ1-1; V: TRBV7-2; CDR3: CASSLGQRGRQSAFF
J: TRBJ2-5; V: TRBV11-1; CDR3: CASSLQLSQETQYF
J: TRBJ1-2; V: TRBV9; CDR3: CASSARDSSFNYGYTF
J: TRBJ1-4; V: TRBV5-4; CDR3: CASSFGSGGNEKLFF
J: TRBJ1-1; V: TRBV3-1/TRBV3-2; CDR3: CASSQGSDIGEAFF
J: TRBJ2-1; V: TRBV9; CDR3: CASSFSTGTGVYNEQFF
J: TRBJ2-1; V: TRBV7-8; CDR3: CASGLAGGSSYNEQFF
J: TRBJ2-1; V: TRBV21-1; CDR3: CASSKVLAGVSYNEQFF
J: TRBJ1-1; V: TRBV7-7; CDR3: CASSSLVDLANTEAFF
J: TRBJ2-1; V: TRBV3-1/TRBV3-2; CDR3: CASSQVKVEQFF
J: TRBJ1-3; V: TRBV10-3; CDR3: CAIRPITENTIYF
J: TRBJ1-2; V: TRBV9; CDR3: CASSVGEPPAF
J: TRBJ1-1; V: TRBV6-4; CDR3: CASSFQKNTEAFF
J: TRBJ1-5; V: TRBV27; CDR3: CASSYTNQPQHF
J: TRBJ1-2; V: TRBV5-6; CDR3: CASSQGGGYTF
J: TRBJ1-2; V: TRBV9; CDR3: CASSPRIDRRGYGYTF
J: TRBJ1-2; V: TRBV2; CDR3: CASSAGVYGYTF
J: TRBJ1-1; V: TRBV11-2; CDR3: CATQTWDTEAFF
J: TRBJ1-6; V: TRBV14; CDR3: CASSPIHNSPLHF
J: TRBJ2-1; V: TRBV30; CDR3: CAWSVTQKTGFF
J: TRBJ1-2; V: TRBV4-2; CDR3: CASSRGFELVALNYGYTF
J: TRBJ2-7; V: TRBV3-1/TRBV3-2; CDR3: CASSPRGAGSSYEQYF
J: TRBJ2-1; V: TRBV6-5; CDR3: CASSYWSESSYNEQFF
J: TRBJ2-3; V: TRBV7-2; CDR3: CASSIRTGGETDTQYF
J: TRBJ2-2; V: TRBV7-9; CDR3: CASSDNTGELFF
J: TRBJ1-2; V: TRBV3-1/TRBV3-2; CDR3: CASSPWEGYGYTF
J: TRBJ2-3; V: TRBV6-2/TRBV6-3; CDR3: CASSYSTARGDPHGTDTQYF
J: TRBJ2-2; V: TRBV19; CDR3: CASSTGQVTGELFF